This T cell receptor beta chain derives from a study of blood T cell repertoires in COVID-19. At the level of the study: COVID-19 samples collected from the United States, Italy and Spain covered acute and convalescent phases. T cells, B-cell-depleted T cells, or PBMCs provided the cDNA or gDNA that served as material.

As handled by the study authors: Cell counts per sample came from amplifying reference gene primers. Method: immunoSEQ multiplex PCR; TCRdb's copy keeps in-frame clones and lacks some. The V and J calls and clone size are taken from that table; D and trimming were inferred from the DNA. This sample has about 230,000 clones, with 65% to 85% found just once. The CDR3 spans 14 residues. CDR1 and CDR2 from the germline V gene are SGHNT and YENEEA. With 3 bases removed from V and 5 bases from J, the gap between germline ends came to 12 bases. V gene TRBV11-3 combines with J gene TRBJ2-3; maybe TRBD1 (5 bases). This TCR derives from a woman at least 80 years old with acute or convalescent COVID-19. Material for sequencing was peripheral blood. The CDR3 region has the DNA TGTGCCAGCAGCTTTGGCAGGGCAGGAGATACGCAGTATTTT. Protein sequence: CASSFGRAGDTQYF.